This TCR beta chain was retrieved from a study of naive and memory T cell subsets. Four PCR rounds used nested alpha and beta constant region primers plus the SP2 primer. TCRdb passed the UMI-ligation and nested PCR reads through MiXCR, listing each CDR3 protein once. The top ten clones hold approximately 7.4% of a sample with more than 25,000 distinct CDR3 sequences, around 5.2% of them seen once. Trimming took 3 bases from V and 0 from J, leaving 11 bases between them. The CDR3 totals 16 residues. Germline assignment: CDR1 SEHNR and CDR2 FQNEAQ (reference sequence). This clonotype has at least ten counts. A UMI-containing oligonucleotide was joined by 3' ligation to the TCR cDNA template.

This sequence originates from an adult in good health. The sample consisted of blood. The chain uses TRBV7-9 and TRBJ1-4; maybe TRBD1 (6 bases). CDR3 nucleotide sequence: TGTGCCAGCAGCTTCGGACAGCTTGCAACTAATGAAAAACTGTTTTTT. It is translated as CASSFGQLATNEKLFF.